The next 22 T cell receptor beta chains were all read from a single sample in a study of identical twins' blood T cells. TCRdb re-analysed the 5' RACE reads in MiXCR, keeping a single row per CDR3 protein. The sample carries about 370,000 distinct CDR3 sequences, roughly 27% recorded once. Sequences were obtained from PBMCs. The receptors shown here come from a woman aged 18-49 years in good health.

This clonotype was seen many times. This sequence joins TRBV5-5 and TRBJ1-1; D might be TRBD1 (5 bases). The V gene lost 4 bases and the J gene lost 4 bases, with 17 bases spanning the gap. The CDR3 spans 15 residues. Germline assignment: CDR1 SGHKS and CDR2 YYEKEE (reference sequence). The CDR3 region is CASSTETVFVTEAFF. The CDR3 DNA reads as TGTGCCAGCAGCACAGAGACAGTGTTTGTCACTGAAGCTTTCTTT.

This chain uses TRBV7-9 with TRBJ1-1; TRBD1 might be the D (5 bases). This CDR3 spans 15 amino acids. Between the trimmed V and J ends, which lost 3 bases and 0 bases, there was a span of 11 bases. The germline V gene has CDR1 SEHNR and CDR2 FQNEAQ (reference sequence). The CDR3 reads CASSFLAGMNTEAFF. Written as DNA, the CDR3 is TGTGCCAGCAGCTTTTTGGCAGGGATGAACACTGAAGCTTTCTTT.

The CDR3 region has the DNA TGTGCCAGCAGTTACAACCCGGAAAGTGAAGCTTTCTTT. Its protein product is CASSYNPESEAFF. The chain is built from TRBV6-5 and TRBJ1-1; D not resolved. In germline, CDR1 is MNHEY, CDR2 SVGAGI. The V end lost 2 bases, the J end lost 7 bases, and 11 bases lay between the germline ends. This CDR3 has 13 amino acids.

The genes are TRBV15 and TRBJ1-4; D is uncertain. The CDR3 is 13 amino acids. CDR1 and CDR2 from the germline V gene are LNHNV and YYDKDF (reference sequence). The V end lost 5 bases, the J end lost 6 bases, and 10 bases lay between the germline ends. CDR3 sequence reads: CATSVTPHEKLFF. The CDR3 DNA follows: TGTGCCACCAGCGTCACCCCCCATGAAAAACTGTTTTTT.

This clonotype was counted between two and nine times. V usage is TRBV19 and J usage is TRBJ1-5; D is ambiguous. Germline V gene sequence: CDR1 LNHDA, CDR2 SQIVND (reference sequence). V was shortened by 6 bases and J by 1 base, with 7 bases between the two germline ends. This CDR3 region has 13 residues. CDR3: CASRGPSNQPQHF. CDR3 sequence (DNA): TGTGCCAGTAGAGGGCCCAGCAATCAGCCCCAGCATTTT.

This clonotype was recorded a few times. The chain has TRBV9 and TRBJ2-1, with 7 nucleotides matching TRBD2. The CDR3 sequence is 15 residues long. Per germline, CDR1 SGDLS and CDR2 YYNGEE. V shed 4 bases, J shed 3 bases, and the junction held 7 bases outside the gene matches. The CDR3 DNA is TGTGCCAGCAGCCTGGGGGGGACTAACTACAATGAGCAGTTCTTC. Translating it yields CASSLGGTNYNEQFF.

The chain joins TRBV20-1 to TRBJ1-5; weak D call: TRBD1 (5 bases). CDR3 size: 13 residues. Trimming removed 3 bases at V and 4 bases at J, with 10 bases between. In germline, CDR1 is DFQATT, CDR2 SNEGSKA (reference sequence). CDR3 coding DNA: TGCAGTGCTAGTACGGGGGGGAATCAGCCCCAGCATTTT. This gives the protein CSASTGGNQPQHF.

This chain links TRBV12-3 or TRBV12-4 with TRBJ2-3, with a weak D call TRBD2 (7 bases). Trimming left V 3 bases short and J 6 bases short, with 13 bases between. This CDR3 is built from 14 residues. The CDR3 loop reads CASSFSGGSDTQYF. The CDR3 DNA reads TGTGCCAGCAGTTTCTCGGGGGGCTCGGATACGCAGTATTTT.

This chain links TRBV12-3 or TRBV12-4 with TRBJ2-1; 9 positions agree with TRBD2. V lost 5 bases to trimming and J lost 0 bases; unmatched junction nucleotides: 5. This CDR3 has 16 amino acids. CDR3 region: CASSGLALSSYNEQFF. The CDR3 DNA is TGTGCCAGCAGTGGACTAGCGCTGAGCTCCTACAATGAGCAGTTCTTC.

In its sample, this clonotype was seen a few times. The rearrangement links TRBV19 to TRBJ1-1, with a possible D match to TRBD1 (5 bases). V was shortened by 6 bases and J by 10 bases, with 24 bases between the two germline ends. The CDR3 covers 15 residues. Germline V gene sequence: CDR1 LNHDA, CDR2 SQIVND (reference sequence). CDR3 in amino acids: CASSFGGFQPGGAFF. The CDR3 coding sequence is TGTGCCAGTAGCTTCGGCGGGTTCCAACCTGGGGGAGCTTTCTTT.

The chain combines TRBV28 with TRBJ1-1, with D uncertain. Germline-derived CDR1 and CDR2 are MDHEN and SYDVKM. Trimming cost V 6 bases and J 0 bases, with 17 bases left between them. The CDR3 runs 16 residues. The CDR3 region has the DNA TGTGCCAGCAGCCAGAGCGGGGTGGGTATGAACACTGAAGCTTTCTTT. Translated: CASSQSGVGMNTEAFF. Using reference TRBV28 and TRBJ1-1 for the parts outside the CDR3, the full variable domain is DVKVTQSSRYLVKRTGEKVFLECVQDMDHENMFWYRQDPGLGLRLIYFSYDVKMKEKGDIPEGYSVSREKKERFSLILESASTNQTSMYLCASSQSGVGMNTEAFFGQGTRLTVV.

This clonotype was detected ten times or more. This chain uses TRBV11-2 with TRBJ1-1; the D gene is possibly TRBD1 (5 bases). This CDR3 is built from 12 residues. Looked up from germline, CDR1 is SGHAT and CDR2 is FQNNGV. The V end was cut by 5 bases, the J end by 7 bases, with 11 bases between. The DNA for the CDR3 is TGTGCCAGCAGCCTTGCGGGGGATGAAGCTTTCTTT. It encodes CASSLAGDEAFF.

Only a few counts were recorded for this clonotype. The chain employs TRBV29-1 and TRBJ2-3; D perhaps matches TRBD2 (5 bases). This CDR3 has 14 residues. Trimming took off 4 bases at V and 1 base at J, with 12 bases between the two ends. Germline lookup yields CDR1 SQVTM and CDR2 ANQGSEA. CDR3 DNA sequence: TGCAGCGTTGTTATGCTAGCAGGCACAGATACGCAGTATTTT. It translates to CSVVMLAGTDTQYF.

This clonotype was counted at least ten times. This sequence joins TRBV7-8 and TRBJ2-7; maybe TRBD1 (5 bases). CDR3 length equals 15 residues. The V gene lost 5 bases and the J gene lost 6 bases, with 20 bases spanning the gap. The germline V gene has CDR1 SGHVS and CDR2 FQNEAQ. As DNA, the CDR3 is TGTGCCAGCAGCCCGGTGGCCCAGGGTAGTTCCGAGCAGTACTTC. Its translation: CASSPVAQGSSEQYF.

The rearrangement uses TRBV25-1 and TRBJ2-1; D might be TRBD2 (5 bases). Germline V lookup: CDR1 MGHDK, CDR2 SYGVNS. V lost 3 bases, J lost 6 bases, and 15 bases lay in between. The CDR3 extends over 15 amino acids. The CDR3 region has the DNA TGTGCCAGCAGTGACCACACTAGTGGGATCAATGAGCAGTTCTTC. Translated: CASSDHTSGINEQFF.

This clonotype was found a few times. The V and J genes are TRBV5-5 and TRBJ1-2; D gene unclear. This CDR3 contains 14 residues. The V and J ends lost 2 bases and 4 bases respectively, with 12 bases between them. Germline CDR1 and CDR2: SGHKS and YYEKEE (reference sequence). CDR3 residues: CASSLWQTLYGYTF. The CDR3 DNA sequence: TGTGCCAGCAGCTTATGGCAGACCCTCTATGGCTACACCTTC.

The V call is TRBV6-5, the J call TRBJ2-2, with 8 bases aligning to TRBD2. Germline CDR1 reads MNHEY; CDR2 reads SVGAGI. The CDR3 is made up of 14 amino acids. The CDR3 coding sequence is TGTGCTAGTGCGCGGGGGGTCCGCACCGGGGAGCTGTTTTTT. Translation gives CASARGVRTGELFF.

In this sample, this clonotype turned up a few times. This chain connects TRBV12-3 or TRBV12-4 to TRBJ2-1; unclear D gene. V lost 6 bases to trimming and J lost 7 bases, with 13 bases between them. CDR3 length equals 13 residues. The CDR3 sequence: CASSPAVANEQFF. The CDR3 nucleotides are TGTGCCAGCAGCCCCGCGGTGGCGAATGAGCAGTTCTTC.

The sample holds a few counts of this clonotype. The V call is TRBV9, the J call TRBJ1-3; maybe TRBD1 (6 bases). Germline V gene lookup returns CDR1 SGDLS and CDR2 YYNGEE. Trimming stripped 4 bases from V and 5 bases from J, with 16 bases between. This CDR3 comprises 15 residues. CDR3 residues: CASSIQDSPRNTIYF. CDR3 sequence (DNA): TGTGCCAGCAGCATCCAGGACAGTCCAAGAAACACCATATATTTT.

This clonotype was counted between two and nine times. The chain uses TRBV6-6 and TRBJ2-4, with TRBD1 as a possible D gene (9 bases). The germline V gene has CDR1 MNHNY and CDR2 SVGAGI (reference sequence). V was shortened by 4 bases and J by 0 bases, with 19 bases between the two germline ends. CDR3 length: 18 amino acids. The CDR3 nucleotides read TGTGCCAGCAGTTCCGTGGGACAGGGACTAGTAGCCAAAAACATTCAGTACTTC. As protein: CASSSVGQGLVAKNIQYF.

The sample holds a few counts of this clonotype. This chain links TRBV25-1 with TRBJ2-7; no clear D gene. V lost 3 bases and J lost 3, with 12 bases in between. The CDR3 is 14 amino acids. CDR1 is MGHDK and CDR2 is SYGVNS in the germline V gene. The CDR3 DNA reads as TGTGCCAGCAGTGATCCTTCTTCCAACTACGAGCAGTACTTC. Amino acids: CASSDPSSNYEQYF.

V and J are TRBV15 and TRBJ1-1; a possible D gene is TRBD1 (6 bases). The CDR3 has 14 residues. Germline CDR1 is LNHNV and CDR2 is YYDKDF (reference sequence). Trimming removed 1 base at V and 3 bases at J, with 9 bases between. CDR3 sequence reads: CATSRAQGYTEAFF. In nucleotides, the CDR3 is TGTGCCACCAGCAGAGCTCAGGGGTACACTGAAGCTTTCTTT. The entire variable domain, with the rest obtained from reference TRBV15 and TRBJ1-1, is as follows: DAMVIQNPRYQVTQFGKPVTLSCSQTLNHNVMYWYQQKSSQAPKLLFHYYDKDFNNEADTPDNFQSRRPNTSFCFLDIRSPGLGDTAMYLCATSRAQGYTEAFFGQGTRLTVV.